This T cell receptor beta chain was found in a study of beta chain features in type 1 diabetes. Study at large: Over 85,000,000 sorted cells were examined across all samples. Study-wide results and limits: Across all four CD4+ subsets, people with type 1 diabetes showed modestly shorter TCRB CDR3s.

Expressed TCRB transcripts were sequenced after all isolated RNA was converted to cDNA. An average roughly 3.6 million reads came from naive, central memory and regulatory T cell samples. The method was immunoSEQ multiplex PCR; TCRdb's version includes in-frame clones alone and lacks a portion of them. This table has 640,000 or so clones, over 13% appearing once. This CDR3 is built from 15 residues. V was shortened by 8 bases and J by 0 bases, with 16 bases between the two germline ends. Germline V gene sequence: CDR1 MNHEY, CDR2 SVGAGI. On this clone: What it binds is unknown.

The origin of this receptor is a young man with type 1 diabetes. The rearrangement joins TRBV6-5 to TRBJ1-2; the D gene is possibly TRBD1 (6 bases). Sequencing was carried out using naive CD4+ T cells from blood. CDR3 region: CASAPTGKANYGYTF. In DNA form, the CDR3 reads TGTGCCAGCGCCCCGACAGGAAAAGCTAACTATGGCTACACCTTC.